These T cell receptor beta chains were read from a single sample in a study of regulatory T cells in long-lasting Graves disease. TCRdb re-analysed the multiplex PCR reads in MiXCR, keeping a single row per CDR3 protein. The table includes around 240,000 distinct CDR3 sequences, around 19% detected once. The same specimen was also included in a second study, on T cells in Graves' hyperthyroidism and ophthalmopathy.

Sequenced material: peripheral blood mononuclear cells (PBMCs), taken at new diagnosis, from a patient treated with antithyroid drugs. The receptors here all came from a woman in her 30s with Graves disease. The CDR3 runs from the conserved cysteine through the conserved F or W. D genes are given only for firm matches. Rows may omit the clone size; those that give it use once, few, many or a size class.

cdr3_nt cdr3_aa j_call clone_size d_call v_call
TGTGCCACCAGTGATTCAGGGACCCAAGAGACCCAGTACTTC CATSDSGTQETQYF TRBJ2-5 many . TRBV24-1
TGCGCCAGCAGGGAAATTGGGGGTAGGGACAATGAGCAGTTCTTC CASREIGGRDNEQFF TRBJ2-1 few . TRBV10-2
TGTGCCAGCAGTCGGTTGAACACTGAAGCTTTCTTT CASSRLNTEAFF TRBJ1-1 many . TRBV12-3/TRBV12-4
TGTGCCAGCAGCACTACAGAGACCCAGTACTTC CASSTTETQYF TRBJ2-5 few . TRBV12-3/TRBV12-4
TGTGCCAGCAGTCCCAGCTGGACAGGGGGTAGGACCGGGGAGCTGTTTTTT CASSPSWTGGRTGELFF TRBJ2-2 many TRBD1 TRBV27
TGTGCCAGTAGCTCTCCCCCCGGGACAGCCCACACAGATACGCAGTATTTT CASSSPPGTAHTDTQYF TRBJ2-3 . TRBD1 TRBV19
TGCGCCAGCAGCCAATTTGACGGGACAGTTGGGGGGTCCTATAATTCACCCCTCCACTTT CASSQFDGTVGGSYNSPLHF TRBJ1-6 few TRBD1 TRBV4-1
TGCGCCAGCAGCTTGATAGAGTCTGGGGCCAACGTCCTGACTTTC CASSLIESGANVLTF TRBJ2-6 . . TRBV5-1
TGCGCCAGCAGCCTAGAACCGGGACAGGGGGCAATCGGAACTGAAGCTTTCTTT CASSLEPGQGAIGTEAFF TRBJ1-1 few TRBD1 TRBV4-1
TGTGCCAGCAGCTTGGGGAGCGAAAAACTGTTTTTT CASSLGSEKLFF TRBJ1-4 many . TRBV7-9
TGTGCCAGCAATCAGGGTCCCGGGGAGCTGTTTTTT CASNQGPGELFF TRBJ2-2 many . TRBV6-1
TGTGCCAGCAGCCCCCCCTTCTCTGGGGGCTACACCTTC CASSPPFSGGYTF TRBJ1-2 many . TRBV7-9
TGTGCCAGCAGTGAGAGGACAGGGGGCGACGAGCAGTACTTC CASSERTGGDEQYF TRBJ2-7 . TRBD1 TRBV6-1
TGTGCCAGCAGCGTAACGAACCAAGGCGGCTACACCTTC CASSVTNQGGYTF TRBJ1-2 few . TRBV9
TGTGCCAGCAGTCCCGGGACAGATTATGGCTACACCTTC CASSPGTDYGYTF TRBJ1-2 many TRBD1 TRBV12-3/TRBV12-4
TGTGCCAGCAGCAGGGGCGATGAGCAGTTCTTC CASSRGDEQFF TRBJ2-1 many . TRBV5-4
TGCGCCAGCAGCGGATCTGCGGGAGGGGGGCTAACCACTGAAGCTTTCTTT CASSGSAGGGLTTEAFF TRBJ1-1 . . TRBV5-1
TGTGCCAGCAGCCAAGTAATAAGGGCTGAAGCTTTCTTT CASSQVIRAEAFF TRBJ1-1 many . TRBV3-1
TGTGCCAGCAGTTGGGGATACACTGAAGCTTTCTTT CASSWGYTEAFF TRBJ1-1 many . TRBV6-2/TRBV6-3
TGCGCCAGCAGCGCACCGGGGAATGAGGACGGGGAGCTGTTTTTT CASSAPGNEDGELFF TRBJ2-2 . . TRBV6-9
TGCAGTGCTAGACGAGGAGGGATGAACACTGAAGCTTTCTTT CSARRGGMNTEAFF TRBJ1-1 many . TRBV20-1
TGTGCCAGCAGTTCCCCCGGGACAGGGGGGAACACTGAAGCTTTCTTT CASSSPGTGGNTEAFF TRBJ1-1 many TRBD1 TRBV27
TGCAGTGCTAGTCCCGGGTTGGGAGCCAAAAACATTCAGTACTTC CSASPGLGAKNIQYF TRBJ2-4 many . TRBV20-1
TGCAGTGCTAGTGGGGACCTAGCCAAAAACATTCAGTACTTC CSASGDLAKNIQYF TRBJ2-4 many . TRBV20-1
TGTGCCAGCAGCTCTCTCAGGGGGCCCCGCAAGAGGAATGAAAAACTGTTTTTT CASSSLRGPRKRNEKLFF TRBJ1-4 . TRBD1 TRBV7-6
TGTGCCAGCAACCCCGGGACAGGGGCTTACGAGCAGTACTTC CASNPGTGAYEQYF TRBJ2-7 many TRBD1 TRBV7-2
TGTGCCACCCTCCCGGACAGGGTGGTTTCTGAAGCTTTCTTT CATLPDRVVSEAFF TRBJ1-1 many TRBD1 TRBV28
TGTGCCAGTAGTAACAAACAGGGGAGAGGATCGAGCACTGAAGCTTTCTTT CASSNKQGRGSSTEAFF TRBJ1-1 many TRBD1 TRBV19
TGTGCCAGCAGCTTAGTTGTGGGGGGCCTCCCAGCTTTCTTT CASSLVVGGLPAFF TRBJ1-1 many . TRBV7-9
TGTGCCAGCAAAGGGACAGGGAACACTGAAGCTTTCTTT CASKGTGNTEAFF TRBJ1-1 . TRBD1 TRBV9
TGTGCCAGCAGCTTAGAGTGGGGGGCAGTGGAGGAGACCCAGTACTTC CASSLEWGAVEETQYF TRBJ2-5 many . TRBV11-1
TGTGCCAGCAGCTTAGGGCAAAAAGCAGGGGCGCGCTATTTT CASSLGQKAGARYF TRBJ2-3 many . TRBV11-3
TGCAGTGCTAAAAATAGCGGGGGGTACAATGAGCAGTTCTTC CSAKNSGGYNEQFF TRBJ2-1 many TRBD2 TRBV20-1
TGTGCCAGCAGCTTAGGTCAGCGCGATGAGCAGTTCTTC CASSLGQRDEQFF TRBJ2-1 many . TRBV7-9
TGCGCCAGCAGCTCCGAGCCCTCGGGACTAGCGGTCGTGAACACCGGGGAGCTGTTTTTT CASSSEPSGLAVVNTGELFF TRBJ2-2 many TRBD2 TRBV5-1
TGTGCCAGCAGTTCCCGGGGGGGCTACAATGAGCAGTTCTTC CASSSRGGYNEQFF TRBJ2-1 many TRBD2 TRBV12-3/TRBV12-4
TGTGCCAGCAGCTTATCGTCGGGTGGCCGTGAGCAGTTCTTC CASSLSSGGREQFF TRBJ2-1 many . TRBV7-3
TGCGCCAGCAGCTTGGATGAGACCCAGTACTTC CASSLDETQYF TRBJ2-5 many . TRBV5-1
TGTGCCAGCAGCTTTTCCTCGAGAGGGGGGGGGAGCACAGATACGCAGTATTTT CASSFSSRGGGSTDTQYF TRBJ2-3 many . TRBV7-2
TGTGCCAGCAGCCCGCTAGGGACGGTGGGAAACACCATATATTTT CASSPLGTVGNTIYF TRBJ1-3 many . TRBV11-2
TGTGCCAGCAGAAAGGACTATGGCTACACCTTC CASRKDYGYTF TRBJ1-2 many . TRBV6-1
TGTGCCAGTATGGATCAGGCCACAGGGCTGAACACTGAAGCTTTCTTT CASMDQATGLNTEAFF TRBJ1-1 many . TRBV19
TGTGCCAGCAGTTTACCGGGGGGAAAGACCCAGTACTTC CASSLPGGKTQYF TRBJ2-5 many TRBD2 TRBV12-3/TRBV12-4
TGCAGTGCTAGTAATTGGACAGGGTTTTTCCAGCCCCAGCATTTT CSASNWTGFFQPQHF TRBJ1-5 . TRBD1 TRBV20-1
TGTGCCAGCAGTTACTCACCCCAGCCCCAGCATTTT CASSYSPQPQHF TRBJ1-5 many . TRBV6-5
TGTGCCAGCGAAACGGTAGGGCAGCTGAACACTGAAGCTTTCTTT CASETVGQLNTEAFF TRBJ1-1 many . TRBV19
TGTGCCAGCAGCTTGTATCTGGGGGACACTGAAGCTTTCTTT CASSLYLGDTEAFF TRBJ1-1 many . TRBV11-2
TGTGCCAGCAGCACTCGGGACAGGGAATCCCAAGAGACCCAGTACTTC CASSTRDRESQETQYF TRBJ2-5 . TRBD1 TRBV7-9
TGTGCCAGCAGTTATGGGGGGATCACTGAAGCTTTCTTT CASSYGGITEAFF TRBJ1-1 many . TRBV6-5
TGTGCCACCAGTGAGGGTACCGGGGGCACAGATACGCAGTATTTT CATSEGTGGTDTQYF TRBJ2-3 . . TRBV24-1
TGTGCCAGCAGCTACCGGGACAGGGGGCGCGATGGCTACACCTTC CASSYRDRGRDGYTF TRBJ1-2 many TRBD1 TRBV5-4
TGTGCCAGCAGCCCTCAGGCGGGTGGGGCTTTCTTT CASSPQAGGAFF TRBJ1-1 many . TRBV9
TGTGCCAGCAGTTACTTTAACACAGATACGCAGTATTTT CASSYFNTDTQYF TRBJ2-3 . . TRBV12-3/TRBV12-4
TGTGCCAGCAGCTTCAGTCATCTCGGCTACACCTTC CASSFSHLGYTF TRBJ1-2 many . TRBV5-6
TGCGGGGTAGCGCCGAGCACAGATACGCAGTATTTT CGVAPSTDTQYF TRBJ2-3 . . TRBV20-1